This passage covers 28 T cell receptor beta chains from one sample sequenced in a study of Tregs in tolerant kidney transplant recipients. Sequencing was performed with immunoSEQ multiplex PCR; in TCRdb, only in-frame clones are kept and a portion is missing. The table records tens of thousands of clones, roughly 85% of them present only once. This specimen was Tregs from blood, taken before the transplant. Receptors were obtained from a human donor who received a combined kidney and bone marrow transplant.

This clone was found once. The chain joins TRBV16 to TRBJ2-2, with 8 nucleotides matching TRBD1. The CDR3 is 14 residues long. Germline assignment: CDR1 KGHSY and CDR2 FQNENV. J was trimmed by 3 bases and V by 4 bases; bases with no gene match: 1. CDR3 sequence (DNA): TGTGCCAGCAGCCGACAGGGGTACACCGGGGAGCTGTTTTTT. Protein sequence: CASSRQGYTGELFF.

V usage is TRBV7-2 and J usage is TRBJ2-3; D is possibly TRBD2 (5 bases). The germline gives CDR1 SGHTA, CDR2 FQGNSA. V shed 7 bases and J shed 4 bases, with 12 bases lying between them. The CDR3 sequence is 13 residues long. In DNA, the CDR3 is TGTGCCAGCACCAAGAGGCGGGCAGATACGCAGTATTTT. Its translation: CASTKRRADTQYF.

This clone has a handful of counts. In nucleotides, the CDR3 is TGTGCCAGCAGTCAGGGACTTAACTCCTACAATGAGCAGTTCTTC. Its translation: CASSQGLNSYNEQFF. The chain employs TRBV11-2 and TRBJ2-1; perhaps TRBD2 as D (6 bases). This CDR3 spans 15 amino acids. Germline V CDR1 and CDR2: SGHAT, FQNNGV. V was trimmed by 6 bases and J by 0 bases, leaving 12 bases between them.

The chain uses TRBV28 and TRBJ1-5; D unclear. Germline V gene lookup returns CDR1 MDHEN and CDR2 SYDVKM. Trimming shortened V by 4 bases and J by 3 bases, and 10 bases separated the two germline ends. This CDR3 has 14 residues. The CDR3 DNA reads TGTGCCAGCAGTTCACGGTGGGCCAATCAGCCCCAGCATTTT. Protein: CASSSRWANQPQHF.

This sequence joins TRBV15 and TRBJ2-7; tentative D call: TRBD2 (6 bases). Deletions cut 1 base from V and 3 bases from J, with 7 bases between. The germline CDR1 and CDR2 sequences are LNHNV and YYDKDF (reference sequence). The CDR3 extends over 13 amino acids. CDR3 amino acids: CATSRVGSYEQYF. The CDR3 DNA is TGTGCCACCAGCAGAGTCGGGAGCTACGAGCAGTACTTC.

This chain uses TRBV11-2 with TRBJ1-1; 7 nucleotides match TRBD1. Germline V CDR1 and CDR2: SGHAT, FQNNGV. This CDR3 has 15 residues. Trimming at V came to 2 bases and at J to 5 bases, leaving 8 bases not matched to a gene. In DNA form, the CDR3 reads TGTGCCAGCAGCTTACCCCGACAGGGAGGGACTGAAGCTTTCTTT. Encoded protein: CASSLPRQGGTEAFF. The whole variable domain, filled in from reference TRBV11-2 and TRBJ1-1, reads EAGVAQSPRYKIIEKRQSVAFWCNPISGHATLYWYQQILGQGPKLLIQFQNNGVVDDSQLPKDRFSAERLKGVDSTLKIQPAKLEDSAVYLCASSLPRQGGTEAFFGQGTRLTVV.

The J gene is TRBJ2-5, the V gene TRBV7-9; D is unresolved. Trimming cost V 0 bases and J 5 bases, with 4 bases left between them. This CDR3 contains 12 residues. The germline gives CDR1 SEHNR, CDR2 FQNEAQ (reference sequence). CDR3 sequence (DNA): TGTGCCAGCAGCTTAGCGCGGGAGACCCAGTACTTC. Translated, it gives CASSLARETQYF.

The chain recombines TRBV6-6 with TRBJ1-2; no reliable D call. The CDR3 runs to 14 residues. CDR1 and CDR2 (germline): MNHNY, SVGAGI (reference sequence). Trimming pared 2 bases from V and 2 bases from J, leaving 9 bases between. The CDR3 region has the DNA TGTGCCAGCAGTTACCAAGTCCTAAACTATGGCTACACCTTC. Translation gives CASSYQVLNYGYTF.

The chain couples TRBV29-1 to TRBJ2-1, with 9 bases fitting TRBD1. CDR1 and CDR2 from the germline V gene are SQVTM and ANQGSEA. The CDR3 has 15 residues. J lost 0 bases, V lost 7 bases, and 7 bases had no gene match. CDR3 sequence (DNA): TGCAGCGCGGGGACAGGGCCGAGCTCCTACAATGAGCAGTTCTTC. It encodes CSAGTGPSSYNEQFF.

The chain joins TRBV23-1 to TRBJ1-1, with D tentatively TRBD1 (6 bases). TRBV23-1 is placed among ORFs of uncertain function. The CDR3 contains 16 residues. V was pared by 1 base and J by 1 base, with 13 bases between. The CDR3, as DNA: TGCGCCAGCAGTCAATGGACAGCGACCCAGAACACTGAAGCTTTCTTT. It specifies CASSQWTATQNTEAFF.

This chain uses TRBV7-2 with TRBJ1-4; 7 nucleotides agree with TRBD1. Germline-derived CDR1 and CDR2 are SGHTA and FQGNSA. Unmatched junction bases numbered 6, after V lost 5 bases and J lost 3 bases. The CDR3 is 15 residues long. CDR3 nucleotides: TGTGCCAGCAGCCTAGACAGGGACCCTAATGAAAAACTGTTTTTT. It translates to CASSLDRDPNEKLFF.

This chain connects TRBV7-8 to TRBJ2-3, with D uncertain. Deletions cut 3 bases from V and 4 bases from J, with 5 bases between. Per germline, CDR1 SGHVS and CDR2 FQNEAQ. There are 12 residues in the CDR3. CDR3 DNA sequence: TGTGCCAGCAGCTTCTCCTCAGATACGCAGTATTTT. Translation: CASSFSSDTQYF.

The rearrangement uses TRBV7-9 and TRBJ2-2, with 7 bases lining up with TRBD2. Trimming cost V 4 bases and J 5 bases; bases outside gene matches: 13. Germline CDR1 is SEHNR and CDR2 is FQNEAQ (reference sequence). The CDR3 has 17 residues. CDR3 nucleotide sequence: TGTGCCAGCAGCTCTCGCCCGGGGCGGGAGTATACCGGGGAGCTGTTTTTT. This gives the protein CASSSRPGREYTGELFF.

The chain is built from TRBV28 and TRBJ1-2; possible D gene TRBD1, 6 bases. V shed 6 bases and J shed 4 bases, with 15 bases lying between them. The CDR3 consists of 14 residues. Germline V lookup: CDR1 MDHEN, CDR2 SYDVKM. As DNA, the CDR3 is TGTGCCAGCAGGTCCACAGGGTTGGCCTATGGCTACACCTTC. The encoded protein is CASRSTGLAYGYTF.

This clone was counted once. The chain recombines TRBV7-7 with TRBJ1-3, with D hard to call. The V gene lost 2 bases and the J gene lost 2 bases, with 10 bases spanning the gap. CDR1 is SSHAT, CDR2 FNYEAQ, per germline (reference sequence). The CDR3 consists of 15 residues. CDR3: CASSLFPGTGNTIYF. The CDR3 coding sequence is TGTGCCAGCAGCTTATTCCCCGGTACTGGAAACACCATATATTTT.

V gene TRBV6-5 combines with J gene TRBJ2-7; D possibly matches TRBD1 or TRBD2 (5 bases each). CDR1 MNHEY and CDR2 SVGAGI come from the germline V gene. CDR3 length: 11 amino acids. Trimming cost V 8 bases and J 3 bases, with 8 bases left between them. Here the CDR3 DNA reads TGTGCCAGCGAGGGGTTCTACGAGCAGTACTTC. Protein: CASEGFYEQYF.

The count of this clone is one. The chain carries TRBV7-9 and TRBJ1-2; TRBD1 agrees at 9 bases. This CDR3 is built from 15 residues. Unmatched junction bases numbered 12, after V lost 8 bases and J lost 5 bases. Germline-derived CDR1 and CDR2 are SEHNR and FQNEAQ (reference sequence). CDR3 DNA sequence: TGTGCCAGCGCTAGAGGGAGACAGGGGGATTATGGCTACACCTTC. It is translated as CASARGRQGDYGYTF.

The chain is built from TRBV2 and TRBJ2-7, with D possibly being TRBD1 or TRBD2 (5 bases each). The CDR3 is made up of 14 amino acids. Trimming removed 0 bases at V and 2 bases at J, with 8 bases between. Germline CDR1 reads SNHLY; CDR2 reads FYNNEI. CDR3 sequence (DNA): TGTGCCAGCAGTGAAGCGTGGGACCCCTACGAGCAGTACTTC. This codes for CASSEAWDPYEQYF.

The chain recombines TRBV4-3 with TRBJ1-1; D ambiguous. CDR1 is LGHNA and CDR2 is YSLEER in the germline V gene. The CDR3 is made up of 17 amino acids. The ends were cut back, 0 bases at V and 0 bases at J, with 14 bases in the middle. The CDR3 reads CASSQDGQAHMNTEAFF. The CDR3 nucleotides read TGCGCCAGCAGCCAAGATGGGCAGGCTCACATGAACACTGAAGCTTTCTTT.

About this clone itself: The sample carries other DNA sequences with the same CDR3. V gene TRBV5-1 combines with J gene TRBJ1-2; maybe TRBD1 (5 bases). The CDR3 is 14 amino acids. Trimming removed 0 bases from V and 2 bases from J, with 8 bases in between. The germline gives CDR1 SGHRS, CDR2 YFSETQ. CDR3 sequence (DNA): TGCGCCAGCAGCTTGGTGGGGGGGAACTATGGCTACACCTTC. Its protein is CASSLVGGNYGYTF.

V is TRBV29-1 and J is TRBJ2-1; 10 positions agree with TRBD1. The germline gives CDR1 SQVTM, CDR2 ANQGSEA. V lost 7 bases and J lost 0; bases outside the gene matches: 15. CDR3 length: 18 residues. The CDR3 sequence is CSATGGATTPGSYNEQFF. The CDR3 DNA follows: TGCAGCGCGACAGGGGGCGCGACCACCCCCGGCTCCTACAATGAGCAGTTCTTC.

The chain joins TRBV28 to TRBJ1-5, with D possibly matching TRBD1 (5 bases). The CDR3 loop spans 14 amino acids. Trimming removed 6 bases at V and 1 base at J, with 10 bases between. The germline CDR1 and CDR2 sequences are MDHEN and SYDVKM. This chain's CDR3 is CASRWGGSNQPQHF. The CDR3 bases are TGTGCCAGCAGGTGGGGGGGAAGCAATCAGCCCCAGCATTTT.

The chain joins TRBV30 to TRBJ1-1; D is undetermined. V gave up 5 bases and J gave up 8 bases, with 12 bases separating them. The CDR3 runs 11 residues. Germline V gene data show CDR1 as GTSNPN and CDR2 as SVGIG (reference sequence). In DNA, the CDR3 is TGTGCCTGGTCTGGGGTGGTGGAAGCTTTCTTT. Residues: CAWSGVVEAFF.

V and J are TRBV27 and TRBJ1-1; no clear D. The CDR3 totals 14 residues. The V gene's germline CDR1 is MNHEY and CDR2 SMNVEV (reference sequence). The V end lost 1 base, the J end lost 5 bases, and 11 bases lay between the germline ends. The CDR3 is CASSLYPGETEAFF. The CDR3, as DNA: TGTGCCAGCAGTTTATACCCTGGGGAGACTGAAGCTTTCTTT.

This rearrangement joins TRBV7-2 to TRBJ1-3; the D gene is possibly TRBD1 (5 bases). This CDR3 region has 15 residues. The ends were cut back, 5 bases at V and 10 bases at J, with 21 bases in the middle. Germline assignment: CDR1 SGHTA and CDR2 FQGNSA. The CDR3 nucleotides read TGTGCCAGCAGCCATCCAGGGTGGGCGGCTAGGACCATATATTTT. Its protein product is CASSHPGWAARTIYF.

In its sample, this clone was seen a few times. The gene calls are TRBV10-3 and TRBJ1-5, with 12 bases lining up with TRBD1. The V and J ends lost 10 bases and 0 bases, in that order; junction bases with no gene match: 10. The CDR3 runs 17 residues. The V gene's germline CDR1 is ENHRY and CDR2 SYGVKD. The CDR3 bases are TGTGCCACCTGGGACAGGGGGCCTCATTATAGCAATCAGCCCCAGCATTTT. It specifies CATWDRGPHYSNQPQHF.

Worth noting for this clone: The conserved closing phenylalanine or tryptophan is absent in this CDR3, likely reflecting a read error. The J gene is TRBJ1-2, the V gene TRBV11-2; D unclear. V was trimmed by 0 bases and J by 8 bases, leaving 31 bases between them. The CDR3 covers 20 residues. Germline CDR1 is SGHAT and CDR2 is FQNNGV. The CDR3 nucleotides read TGTGCCAGCAGCTTAGACGCTTCTCCCCCGGATACGCCATTTACTGGGGGCTACACCCTC. It yields the protein CASSLDASPPDTPFTGGYTL.

This clone was seen more than once but under ten times. V is TRBV5-1 and J is TRBJ1-5; D not certain. Germline assignment: CDR1 SGHRS and CDR2 YFSETQ. The V and J ends lost 4 bases and 4 bases respectively, with 9 bases between them. CDR3 length equals 13 residues. CDR3 amino acids: CASSRYINQPQHF. The CDR3 DNA follows: TGCGCCAGCAGCCGGTACATTAATCAGCCCCAGCATTTT.